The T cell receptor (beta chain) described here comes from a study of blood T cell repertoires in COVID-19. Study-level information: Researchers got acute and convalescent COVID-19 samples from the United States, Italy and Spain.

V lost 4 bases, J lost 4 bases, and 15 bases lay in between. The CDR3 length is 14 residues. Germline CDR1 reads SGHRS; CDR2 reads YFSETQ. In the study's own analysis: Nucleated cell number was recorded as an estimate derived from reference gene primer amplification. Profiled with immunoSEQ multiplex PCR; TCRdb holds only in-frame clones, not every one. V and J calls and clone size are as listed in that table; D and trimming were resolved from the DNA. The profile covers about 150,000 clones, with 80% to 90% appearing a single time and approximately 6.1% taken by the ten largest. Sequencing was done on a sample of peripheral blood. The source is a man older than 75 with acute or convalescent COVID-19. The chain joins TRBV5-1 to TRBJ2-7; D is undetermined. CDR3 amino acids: CASSRGEVSYEQYF. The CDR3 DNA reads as TGCGCCAGCAGCCGAGGTGAGGTCAGTTACGAGCAGTACTTC.